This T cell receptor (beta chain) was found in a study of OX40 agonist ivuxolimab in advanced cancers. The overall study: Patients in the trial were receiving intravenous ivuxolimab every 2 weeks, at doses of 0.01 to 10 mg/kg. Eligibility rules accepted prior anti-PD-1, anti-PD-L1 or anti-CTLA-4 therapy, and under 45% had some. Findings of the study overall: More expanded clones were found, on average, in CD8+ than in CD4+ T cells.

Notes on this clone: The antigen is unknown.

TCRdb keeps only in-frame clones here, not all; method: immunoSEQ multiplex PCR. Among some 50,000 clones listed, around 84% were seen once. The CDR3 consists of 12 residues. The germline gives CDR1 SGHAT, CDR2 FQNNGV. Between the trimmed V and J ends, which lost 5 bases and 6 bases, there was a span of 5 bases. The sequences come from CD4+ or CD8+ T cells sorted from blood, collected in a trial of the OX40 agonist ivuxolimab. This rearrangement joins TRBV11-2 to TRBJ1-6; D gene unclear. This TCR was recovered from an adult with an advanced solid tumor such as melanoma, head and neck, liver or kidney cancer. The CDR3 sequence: CASSASNSPLHF. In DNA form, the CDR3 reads TGTGCCAGCAGCGCAAGTAATTCACCCCTCCACTTT.